The clone carrying this TCR beta chain was picked up one time. The sample belongs to a study of blood T cell repertoires in COVID-19. Trimming removed 0 bases from V and 11 bases from J, with 13 bases in between. The CDR3 spans 13 residues. From germline, CDR1 is SGHAT and CDR2 FQNNGV. Repertoires were generated with immunoSEQ multiplex PCR, while TCRdb's copy carries only in-frame clones and drops some. The repertoire holds approximately 150,000 clones, with roughly 80% as singletons. V usage is TRBV11-2 and J usage is TRBJ1-1; perhaps TRBD1 as D (6 bases). This clonotype was sampled from a man aged 65 to 79 with acute or convalescent COVID-19. Sequencing input: peripheral blood. The CDR3 reads CASSLDRQGRAFF. Here the CDR3 DNA reads TGTGCCAGCAGCTTAGATCGGCAGGGGCGGGCTTTCTTT.